This passage covers 16 T cell receptor beta chains from one sample sequenced in a study of T cells after yellow fever vaccination. TCRdb called the 5' RACE reads again in MiXCR, with one record for every CDR3 protein. The repertoire has some 300,000 distinct CDR3 sequences, 8.5% to 10% of them found once; the top ten carry approximately 3.5%. Specimen: CD4+ T cells sorted from PBMCs, collected 5 days after the yellow fever booster vaccination. These TCRs come from a man between 18 and 35 years old who received the YFV17D yellow fever vaccine.

A few counts support this clonotype. The chain uses TRBV20-1 and TRBJ1-5; 7 nucleotides agree with TRBD1. Germline V gene sequence: CDR1 DFQATT, CDR2 SNEGSKA (reference sequence). The CDR3 runs 13 residues. Unmatched junction bases numbered 3, after V lost 0 bases and J lost 7 bases. The CDR3 region has the DNA TGCAGTGCTAGAGACCCACAGGGGCAGCCCCAGCATTTT. This sequence encodes CSARDPQGQPQHF.

The chain couples TRBV18 to TRBJ1-1; a possible D gene is TRBD1 (6 bases). Deletions cut 6 bases from V and 8 bases from J, with 13 bases between. CDR3 length equals 12 residues. CDR1 KGHSH and CDR2 LQKENI come from the germline V gene. CDR3 loop: CASSPGTSEAFF. The CDR3 bases are TGTGCCAGCTCTCCTGGGACATCCGAAGCTTTCTTT.

The chain combines TRBV9 with TRBJ1-2; no reliable D call. CDR3 length: 17 residues. Germline CDR1 reads SGDLS; CDR2 reads YYNGEE. The V end was cut by 0 bases, the J end by 5 bases, with 20 bases between. The CDR3 loop is CASSVGPPGSRWYGYTF. DNA of the CDR3: TGTGCCAGCAGCGTAGGCCCCCCAGGTTCAAGATGGTATGGCTACACCTTC.

This clonotype was counted ten times or more. This sequence joins TRBV6-6 and TRBJ2-2, with 9 nucleotides matching TRBD1. CDR1 and CDR2 (germline): MNHNY, SVGAGI (reference sequence). The junction had 5 bases not matched to a gene; V was cut back by 5 bases and J by 7 bases. The CDR3 is made up of 14 amino acids. CDR3 protein: CASSLDRGSGELFF. The CDR3 bases are TGTGCCAGCAGTCTCGACAGGGGGAGCGGGGAGCTGTTTTTT.

The chain links TRBV4-1 to TRBJ1-5, with TRBD1 identical over 9 bases. J lost 6 bases, V lost 3 bases, and 6 bases had no gene match. The CDR3 is made up of 15 amino acids. Germline loops: CDR1 MGHRA, CDR2 YSYEKL. CDR3 bases: TGCGCCAGCAGCCAGGCGACAGGGGGAACTCAGCCCCAGCATTTT. Translation: CASSQATGGTQPQHF.

This clonotype was counted a few times. The chain recombines TRBV6-1 with TRBJ1-1; D is ambiguous. The CDR3 spans 12 residues. V was pared by 8 bases and J by 5 bases, with 12 bases between. Germline-derived CDR1 and CDR2 are MNHNS and SASEGT. The CDR3 DNA reads TGTGCCAGCGAGACTTTGGAAACTGAAGCTTTCTTT. Amino acids: CASETLETEAFF.

The CDR3 region is CSWGGTRYF. As DNA, the CDR3 is TGCAGCTGGGGAGGCACGAGGTATTTT. J is TRBJ2-3 and V is TRBV20-1, with a weak D call TRBD2 (6 bases). This CDR3 has 9 residues. Per germline, CDR1 DFQATT and CDR2 SNEGSKA (reference sequence).

This clonotype was seen a handful of times. This sequence joins TRBV5-1 and TRBJ2-1; possibly TRBD2 for D (5 bases). The V end lost 3 bases, the J end lost 0 bases, and 13 bases lay between the germline ends. The CDR3 length is 16 residues. The germline CDR1 and CDR2 sequences are SGHRS and YFSETQ. CDR3 in amino acids: CASSSLTGSSYNEQFF. The CDR3 bases are TGCGCCAGCAGCTCCCTCACGGGGAGCTCCTACAATGAGCAGTTCTTC.

At least ten counts were recorded for this clonotype. This sequence joins TRBV15 and TRBJ1-3, with D hard to call. The V gene's germline CDR1 is LNHNV and CDR2 YYDKDF (reference sequence). V was shortened by 5 bases and J by 0 bases, with 8 bases between the two germline ends. The CDR3 totals 14 residues. CDR3 protein: CATSLAGSGNTIYF. Here the CDR3 DNA reads TGTGCCACCAGCCTGGCGGGCTCTGGAAACACCATATATTTT.

This sequence joins TRBV28 and TRBJ1-3; D remains ambiguous. Germline CDR1 and CDR2: MDHEN and SYDVKM. Deletions cut 7 bases from V and 0 bases from J, with 7 bases between. The CDR3 runs to 13 residues. CDR3 sequence reads: CASIRSSGNTIYF. The CDR3 DNA is TGTGCCAGCATCCGTAGCTCTGGAAACACCATATATTTT. The variable domain in full, with the rest retrieved from reference TRBV28 and TRBJ1-3, is DVKVTQSSRYLVKRTGEKVFLECVQDMDHENMFWYRQDPGLGLRLIYFSYDVKMKEKGDIPEGYSVSREKKERFSLILESASTNQTSMYLCASIRSSGNTIYFGEGSWLTVV.

This clonotype showed up just a few times. V and J are TRBV28 and TRBJ2-1; D gene uncertain. Trimming removed 11 bases from V and 1 base from J, with 9 bases in between. Germline CDR1 is MDHEN and CDR2 is SYDVKM. The CDR3 length is 12 residues. The CDR3 sequence: CASLLSYNEQFF. Here the CDR3 DNA reads TGTGCCTCCCTCCTTTCCTACAATGAGCAGTTCTTC.

Only a few counts were recorded for this clonotype. The chain joins TRBV4-1 to TRBJ1-5, with a possible D match to TRBD1 (6 bases). Germline-derived CDR1 and CDR2 are MGHRA and YSYEKL. V was trimmed by 1 base and J by 6 bases, leaving 19 bases between them. The CDR3 spans 17 residues. This CDR3 is CASSQGYGGPVGQPQHF. The CDR3 nucleotides are TGCGCCAGCAGCCAAGGATATGGGGGCCCAGTGGGTCAGCCCCAGCATTTT.

At least ten counts were recorded for this clonotype. This sequence joins TRBV6-4 and TRBJ2-7; TRBD1 is a possible D gene (6 bases). Germline V gene lookup returns CDR1 MRHNA and CDR2 SNTAGT. The germline V and J ends were trimmed by 3 bases and 5 bases, with 14 bases remaining between them. This CDR3 comprises 14 residues. DNA of the CDR3: TGTGCCAGCAGTGAGCTCTACAGGGCCCACGAGCAGTACGTC. Its protein product is CASSELYRAHEQYV.

This clonotype was seen a handful of times. V usage is TRBV5-1 and J usage is TRBJ2-6; D remains ambiguous. Germline CDR1 is SGHRS and CDR2 is YFSETQ. Trimming shortened V by 2 bases and J by 3 bases, and 21 bases separated the two germline ends. There are 19 residues in the CDR3. CDR3 nucleotide sequence: TGCGCCAGCAGCTTCATACCCTCGGCCTCCTGGGTTGGGGCCAACGTCCTGACTTTC. This translates into CASSFIPSASWVGANVLTF.

The chain carries TRBV6-2 or TRBV6-3 and TRBJ2-2, with TRBD2 identical over 10 bases. CDR3 length: 17 amino acids. CDR1 is MNHEY and CDR2 is SVGEGT in the germline V gene. The V segment lost 3 bases and the J segment 3 bases; nucleotides outside the gene matches: 7. CDR3 bases: TGTGCCAGCAGTTATACTAGCGGGGACCCCGACACCGGGGAGCTGTTTTTT. Protein product: CASSYTSGDPDTGELFF.

This clonotype has a handful of counts. V usage is TRBV9 and J usage is TRBJ2-3, with D uncertain. Trimming removed 3 bases from V and 8 bases from J, with 10 bases in between. CDR1 is SGDLS and CDR2 is YYNGEE in the germline V gene. The CDR3 extends over 12 amino acids. CDR3: CASSGSGGTQYF. DNA of the CDR3: TGTGCCAGCAGCGGATCCGGCGGTACGCAGTATTTT.